This T cell receptor beta chain came from a study of T cells in localized non-small cell lung cancer. Measured with immunoSEQ multiplex PCR; TCRdb has only the in-frame clones, and not every one. The sample has over 15,000 clones, 80% to 90% seen once. The CDR3 extends over 20 amino acids. Trimming pared 6 bases from V and 4 bases from J, leaving 33 bases between. This clone has just one count. The source is an older male donor with stage II squamous cell lung carcinoma. This specimen was peripheral blood, taken before any cancer treatment. The V and J genes are TRBV23-1 and TRBJ2-5; a weak D match, TRBD1 (6 bases). TRBV23-1 belongs to the ORF category, with a function that is uncertain. The CDR3 reads CASSSSYSTASRDMRETQYF. The DNA of the CDR3 is TGCGCCAGCAGCTCCTCATATTCGACGGCGTCCCGGGACATGAGAGAGACCCAGTACTTC.